These 3 T cell receptor beta chains share one sample of origin, sequenced in a study of regulatory T cells in long-lasting Graves disease. The time point was: persistent/refractory GD, antithyroid drugs over 5 years with positive TRAb. TCR sequences were obtained from RNA taken from PBMCs. Researchers made TCR beta libraries by using iRepertoire HTBI primers and running Arm-PCR on CDR3 regions. TCRdb itself ran the multiplex PCR reads through MiXCR, one entry per CDR3 protein. The sample consists of roughly 400,000 distinct CDR3 sequences, roughly a fifth of them appearing once. The specimen comprised peripheral blood mononuclear cells (PBMCs), sampled when the disease was refractory, from a patient treated with antithyroid drugs. These receptors all come from a female donor with Graves disease.

This clonotype was detected a few times. The rearrangement uses TRBV5-6 and TRBJ2-7; 9 bases agree with TRBD2. V was clipped by 4 bases and J by 1 base; unmatched bases: 12. From germline, CDR1 is SGHDT and CDR2 YYEEEE. This CDR3 region has 17 residues. CDR3 in DNA: TGTGCCAGCAGCCCCCTCGGAATGAGCGGGAGGTCCTACGAGCAGTACTTC. This translates into CASSPLGMSGRSYEQYF.

This clonotype occurred many times. The chain recombines TRBV11-2 with TRBJ2-2; no reliable D call. In germline, CDR1 is SGHAT, CDR2 FQNNGV. The CDR3 runs to 14 residues. The ends were cut back, 1 base at V and 2 bases at J, with 5 bases in the middle. The CDR3 is CASSLGFNTGELFF. The CDR3, as DNA: TGTGCCAGCAGCTTAGGCTTTAACACCGGGGAGCTGTTTTTT.

This clonotype was seen a few times. The rearrangement joins TRBV5-1 to TRBJ2-2; 7 bases fit TRBD1. This CDR3 is 11 amino acids long. J gave up 7 bases and V 7 bases, and 1 base lay outside the gene matches. Looked up from germline, CDR1 is SGHRS and CDR2 is YFSETQ. CDR3 residues: CASDRDGELFF. CDR3 DNA: TGCGCCAGCGACAGGGACGGGGAGCTGTTTTTT. The complete variable domain, with remaining parts taken from reference TRBV5-1 and TRBJ2-2, reads KAGVTQTPRYLIKTRGQQVTLSCSPISGHRSVSWYQQTPGQGLQFLFEYFSETQRNKGNFPGRFSGRQFSNSRSEMNVSTLELGDSALYLCASDRDGELFFGEGSRLTVL.